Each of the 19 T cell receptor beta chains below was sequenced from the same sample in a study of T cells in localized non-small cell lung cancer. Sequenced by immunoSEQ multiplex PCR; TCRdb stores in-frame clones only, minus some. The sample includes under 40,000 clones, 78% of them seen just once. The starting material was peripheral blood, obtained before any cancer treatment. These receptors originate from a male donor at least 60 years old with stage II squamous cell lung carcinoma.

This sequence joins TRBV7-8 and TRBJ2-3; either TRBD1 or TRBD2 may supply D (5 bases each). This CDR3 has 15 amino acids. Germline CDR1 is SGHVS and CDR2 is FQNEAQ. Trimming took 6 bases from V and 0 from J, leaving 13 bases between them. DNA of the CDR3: TGTGCCAGCAGTAAGACTGGGGGAAGCACAGATACGCAGTATTTT. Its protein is CASSKTGGSTDTQYF.

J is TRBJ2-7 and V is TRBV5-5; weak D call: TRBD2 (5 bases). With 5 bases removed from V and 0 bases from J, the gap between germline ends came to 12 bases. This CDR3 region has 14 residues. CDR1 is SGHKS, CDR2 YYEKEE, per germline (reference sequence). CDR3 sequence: CASRSNSDSYEQYF. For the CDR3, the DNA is TGTGCCAGCAGAAGCAATAGCGACTCCTACGAGCAGTACTTC. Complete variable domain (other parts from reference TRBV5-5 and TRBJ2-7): DAGVTQSPTHLIKTRGQQVTLRCSPISGHKSVSWYQQVLGQGPQFIFQYYEKEERGRGNFPDRFSARQFPNYSSELNVNALLLGDSALYLCASRSNSDSYEQYFGPGTRLTVT.

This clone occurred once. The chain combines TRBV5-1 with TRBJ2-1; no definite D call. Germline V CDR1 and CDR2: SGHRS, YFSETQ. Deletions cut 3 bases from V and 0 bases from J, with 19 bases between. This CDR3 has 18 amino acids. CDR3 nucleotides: TGCGCCAGCAGCTCGTCCTTCGGAGCCTTCAACTCCTACAATGAGCAGTTCTTC. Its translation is CASSSSFGAFNSYNEQFF.

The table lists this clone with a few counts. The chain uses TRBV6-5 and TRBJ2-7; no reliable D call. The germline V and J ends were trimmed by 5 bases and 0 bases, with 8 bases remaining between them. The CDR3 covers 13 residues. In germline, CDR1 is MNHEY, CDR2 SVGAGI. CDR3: CASSPSSSYEQYF. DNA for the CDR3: TGTGCCAGCAGTCCTTCAAGCTCCTACGAGCAGTACTTC.

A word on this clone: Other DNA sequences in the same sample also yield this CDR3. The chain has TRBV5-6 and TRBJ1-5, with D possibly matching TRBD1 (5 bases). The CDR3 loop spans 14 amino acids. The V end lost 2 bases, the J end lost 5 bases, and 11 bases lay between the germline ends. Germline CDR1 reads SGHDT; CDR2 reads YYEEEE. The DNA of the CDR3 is TGTGCCAGCAGCTTAGCGGGGGGGGATCAGCCCCAGCATTTT. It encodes CASSLAGGDQPQHF. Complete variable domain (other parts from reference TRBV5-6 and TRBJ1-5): DAGVTQSPTHLIKTRGQQVTLRCSPKSGHDTVSWYQQALGQGPQFIFQYYEEEERQRGNFPDRFSGHQFPNYSSELNVNALLLGDSALYLCASSLAGGDQPQHFGDGTRLSIL.

The CDR3 coding sequence is TGTGCCAGCAGCTTAAACGTGTACACTGAAGCTTTCTTT. As protein: CASSLNVYTEAFF. V is TRBV7-3 and J is TRBJ1-1; D uncertain. V was cut by 1 base and J by 3 bases, with 6 bases left in between. The CDR3 extends over 13 amino acids. Germline V CDR1 and CDR2: SGHTA, FQGTGA.

The CDR3 bases are TGTGCCAGCAGCTTAGCTACCAGGAACACTGAAGCTTTCTTT. It specifies CASSLATRNTEAFF. This chain joins TRBV7-2 and TRBJ1-1, with D unresolved. Germline-derived CDR1 and CDR2 are SGHTA and FQGNSA. V lost 0 bases and J lost 1, with 6 bases in between. The CDR3 is 14 amino acids.

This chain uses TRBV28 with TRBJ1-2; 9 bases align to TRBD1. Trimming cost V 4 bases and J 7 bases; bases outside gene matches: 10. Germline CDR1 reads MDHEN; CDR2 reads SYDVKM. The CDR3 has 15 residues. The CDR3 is CASSSTQGARGGYTF. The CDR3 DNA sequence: TGTGCCAGCAGTTCGACACAGGGGGCGCGGGGTGGCTACACCTTC.

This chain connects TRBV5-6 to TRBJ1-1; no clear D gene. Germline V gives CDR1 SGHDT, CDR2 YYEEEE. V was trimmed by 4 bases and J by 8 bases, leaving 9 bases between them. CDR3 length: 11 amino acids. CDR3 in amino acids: CASSRRVEAFF. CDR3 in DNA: TGTGCCAGCAGCAGGAGGGTCGAAGCTTTCTTT. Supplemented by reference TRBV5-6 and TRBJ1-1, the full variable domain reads DAGVTQSPTHLIKTRGQQVTLRCSPKSGHDTVSWYQQALGQGPQFIFQYYEEEERQRGNFPDRFSGHQFPNYSSELNVNALLLGDSALYLCASSRRVEAFFGQGTRLTVV.

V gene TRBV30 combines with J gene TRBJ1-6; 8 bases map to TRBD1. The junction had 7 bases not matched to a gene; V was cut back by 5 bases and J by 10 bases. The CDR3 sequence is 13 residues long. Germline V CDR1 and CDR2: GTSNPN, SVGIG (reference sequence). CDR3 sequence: CAWETGGRSPLHF. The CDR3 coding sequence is TGTGCCTGGGAAACAGGGGGAAGATCACCCCTCCACTTT.

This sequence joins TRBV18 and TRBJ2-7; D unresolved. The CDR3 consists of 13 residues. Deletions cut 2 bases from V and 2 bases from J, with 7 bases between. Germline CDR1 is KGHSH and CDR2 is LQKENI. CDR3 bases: TGTGCCAGCTCACCAGAAATGACCTACGAGCAGTACTTC. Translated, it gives CASSPEMTYEQYF.

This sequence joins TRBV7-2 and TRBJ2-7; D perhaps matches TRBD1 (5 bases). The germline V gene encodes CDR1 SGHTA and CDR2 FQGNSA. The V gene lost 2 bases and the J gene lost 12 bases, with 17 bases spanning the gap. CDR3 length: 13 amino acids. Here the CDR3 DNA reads TGTGCCAGCAGCTTACCGGATATGGGGCGGTTGTACTTC. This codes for CASSLPDMGRLYF.

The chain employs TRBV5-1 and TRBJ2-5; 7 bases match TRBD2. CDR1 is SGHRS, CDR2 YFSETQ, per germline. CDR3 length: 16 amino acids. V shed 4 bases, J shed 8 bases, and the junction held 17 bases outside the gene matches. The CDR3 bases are TGCGCCAGCAGCCTACCAGCGGGACTTAATCCCACAACCCAGTACTTC. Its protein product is CASSLPAGLNPTTQYF.

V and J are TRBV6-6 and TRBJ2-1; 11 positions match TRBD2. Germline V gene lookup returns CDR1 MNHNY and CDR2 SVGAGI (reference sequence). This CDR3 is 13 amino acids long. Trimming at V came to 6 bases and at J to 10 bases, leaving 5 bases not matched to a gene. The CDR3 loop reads CASRYTSGGEQFF. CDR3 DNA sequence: TGTGCCAGCAGATACACTAGCGGGGGAGAGCAGTTCTTC.

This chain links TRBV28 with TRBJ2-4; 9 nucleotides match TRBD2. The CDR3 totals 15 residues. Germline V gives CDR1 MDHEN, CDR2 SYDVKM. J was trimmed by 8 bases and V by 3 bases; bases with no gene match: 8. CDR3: CASSFGAGGSDIQYF. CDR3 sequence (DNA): TGTGCCAGCAGTTTCGGAGCGGGGGGCAGCGACATTCAGTACTTC.

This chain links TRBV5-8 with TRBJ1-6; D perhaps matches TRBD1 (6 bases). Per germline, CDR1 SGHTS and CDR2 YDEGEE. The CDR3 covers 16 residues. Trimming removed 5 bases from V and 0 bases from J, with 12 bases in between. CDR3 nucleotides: TGTGCCAGCAGAGGACAGACGAGCTCCTATAATTCACCCCTCCACTTT. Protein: CASRGQTSSYNSPLHF.

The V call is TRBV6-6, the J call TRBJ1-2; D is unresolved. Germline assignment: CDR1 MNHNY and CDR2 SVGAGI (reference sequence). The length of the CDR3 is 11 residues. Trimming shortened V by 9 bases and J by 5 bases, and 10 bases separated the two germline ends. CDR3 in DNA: TGTGCCAGTCTTTCTTCGTATGGCTACACCTTC. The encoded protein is CASLSSYGYTF.

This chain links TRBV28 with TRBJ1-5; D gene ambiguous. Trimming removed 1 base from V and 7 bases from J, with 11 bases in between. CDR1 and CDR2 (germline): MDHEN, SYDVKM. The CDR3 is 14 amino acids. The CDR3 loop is CASSLSGYGQPQHF. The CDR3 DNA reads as TGTGCCAGCAGTTTATCGGGGTATGGACAGCCCCAGCATTTT.

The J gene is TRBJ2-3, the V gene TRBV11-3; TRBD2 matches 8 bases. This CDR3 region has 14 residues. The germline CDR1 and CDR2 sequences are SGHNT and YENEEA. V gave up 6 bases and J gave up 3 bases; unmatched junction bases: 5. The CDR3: CASSRPSGTDTQYF. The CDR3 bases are TGTGCCAGCAGTCGACCTAGCGGGACAGATACGCAGTATTTT.